The clone carrying this T cell receptor beta chain was picked up a small number of times. Its antigen is currently unknown. Sample-barcoded 5' priming and a J-beta primer mix drove a second PCR of about 6 to 12 cycles. MiXCR was run by TCRdb on the 5' RACE reads, yielding one entry per CDR3 protein. The sample lists roughly 700,000 distinct CDR3 sequences, around 25% occurring once. CDR3 size: 12 residues. CDR1 is DFQATT, CDR2 SNEGSKA, per germline (reference sequence). This sample stems from a study of blood T cells in healthy people across ages. Study-wide results and limits: Among T cells, TCR beta diversity per million cells dropped roughly linearly as age rose. Estimated diversity that came from one million T cells was considered an underestimate.

These same records also appear under a second study, on T cells of mothers and their children.

Input material: blood. The chain is built from TRBV20-1 and TRBJ2-5, with TRBD1 as a possible D gene (5 bases). The end of the DNA fits TRBJ2-7 better, so the J call may be wrong. This clonotype originated in a boy younger than 18 in good health. CDR3 coding DNA: TGCAGTGCACTGGGGCAGATTGACGAGCAGTACTTC. Protein: CSALGQIDEQYF.